The sequence of this T cell receptor (beta chain) was determined in a study of blood T cells in healthy people across ages. The CDR3 runs to 13 residues. Germline V gene data show CDR1 as SGHAT and CDR2 as FQNNGV. Trimming pared 1 base from V and 9 bases from J, leaving 10 bases between. This clonotype showed up many times. Alongside a J-beta primer mix, a sample-barcoded 5' primer served in a second PCR lasting roughly 6 to 11 cycles. MiXCR, applied by TCRdb to the 5' RACE reads, yields one record per CDR3 protein. The sample lists 700,000 or so distinct CDR3 sequences; 22% were seen once. The chain is built from TRBV11-2 and TRBJ2-1; D gene uncertain. Material for sequencing was blood. The TCR sequence derives from a man in his 70s in good health. CDR3 loop: CASSLVPVTEQFF. CDR3 nucleotide sequence: TGTGCCAGCAGCTTAGTACCGGTTACTGAGCAGTTCTTC.